The entry below gives a single T cell receptor (beta chain) sequence along with its context. This entry belongs to a study of T cell changes during pregnancy in multiple sclerosis. Trimming shortened V by 10 bases and J by 1 base, and 13 bases separated the two germline ends. CDR1 is SNHLY and CDR2 is FYNNEI in the germline V gene. The CDR3 covers 13 residues. Clones were read by immunoSEQ multiplex PCR, and TCRdb kept only the in-frame ones, dropping some. The sample yields over 60,000 clones, about 89% seen once. The specimen was peripheral blood, collected in the first trimester of pregnancy. This receptor was obtained from a female donor with multiple sclerosis, enrolled in a pregnancy study. J is TRBJ1-1 and V is TRBV2; weak D call: TRBD1 (5 bases). The CDR3 nucleotides are TGTGCCACCTCAGACAGTTCGAACACTGAAGCTTTCTTT. Translated: CATSDSSNTEAFF.